This TCR beta chain originates from a study of molecular identifiers for immune sequencing clone quantification. TCRdb independently ran MiXCR on the PCR reads; one entry per CDR3 protein. The sample yields just under 650,000 distinct CDR3 sequences, approximately 20% seen once. Trimming cost V 1 base and J 5 bases, with 5 bases left between them. The germline gives CDR1 MGHRA, CDR2 YSYEKL. The CDR3 is made up of 12 amino acids. This clonotype was seen ten or more times. The sequencing sample was made of naive CD8+ T cells from blood, with Jurkat cell RNA spiked in. As to subset: FACS-sorted CD8+CD4-CCR7+CD45RA+ naive T cells. This receptor was obtained from a human donor in good health. Some libraries in this study had Jurkat cell RNA spiked in. This chain joins TRBV4-1 and TRBJ1-1, with D unclear. CDR3 sequence reads: CASSQVMTEAFF. CDR3 bases: TGCGCCAGCAGCCAAGTTATGACTGAAGCTTTCTTT.